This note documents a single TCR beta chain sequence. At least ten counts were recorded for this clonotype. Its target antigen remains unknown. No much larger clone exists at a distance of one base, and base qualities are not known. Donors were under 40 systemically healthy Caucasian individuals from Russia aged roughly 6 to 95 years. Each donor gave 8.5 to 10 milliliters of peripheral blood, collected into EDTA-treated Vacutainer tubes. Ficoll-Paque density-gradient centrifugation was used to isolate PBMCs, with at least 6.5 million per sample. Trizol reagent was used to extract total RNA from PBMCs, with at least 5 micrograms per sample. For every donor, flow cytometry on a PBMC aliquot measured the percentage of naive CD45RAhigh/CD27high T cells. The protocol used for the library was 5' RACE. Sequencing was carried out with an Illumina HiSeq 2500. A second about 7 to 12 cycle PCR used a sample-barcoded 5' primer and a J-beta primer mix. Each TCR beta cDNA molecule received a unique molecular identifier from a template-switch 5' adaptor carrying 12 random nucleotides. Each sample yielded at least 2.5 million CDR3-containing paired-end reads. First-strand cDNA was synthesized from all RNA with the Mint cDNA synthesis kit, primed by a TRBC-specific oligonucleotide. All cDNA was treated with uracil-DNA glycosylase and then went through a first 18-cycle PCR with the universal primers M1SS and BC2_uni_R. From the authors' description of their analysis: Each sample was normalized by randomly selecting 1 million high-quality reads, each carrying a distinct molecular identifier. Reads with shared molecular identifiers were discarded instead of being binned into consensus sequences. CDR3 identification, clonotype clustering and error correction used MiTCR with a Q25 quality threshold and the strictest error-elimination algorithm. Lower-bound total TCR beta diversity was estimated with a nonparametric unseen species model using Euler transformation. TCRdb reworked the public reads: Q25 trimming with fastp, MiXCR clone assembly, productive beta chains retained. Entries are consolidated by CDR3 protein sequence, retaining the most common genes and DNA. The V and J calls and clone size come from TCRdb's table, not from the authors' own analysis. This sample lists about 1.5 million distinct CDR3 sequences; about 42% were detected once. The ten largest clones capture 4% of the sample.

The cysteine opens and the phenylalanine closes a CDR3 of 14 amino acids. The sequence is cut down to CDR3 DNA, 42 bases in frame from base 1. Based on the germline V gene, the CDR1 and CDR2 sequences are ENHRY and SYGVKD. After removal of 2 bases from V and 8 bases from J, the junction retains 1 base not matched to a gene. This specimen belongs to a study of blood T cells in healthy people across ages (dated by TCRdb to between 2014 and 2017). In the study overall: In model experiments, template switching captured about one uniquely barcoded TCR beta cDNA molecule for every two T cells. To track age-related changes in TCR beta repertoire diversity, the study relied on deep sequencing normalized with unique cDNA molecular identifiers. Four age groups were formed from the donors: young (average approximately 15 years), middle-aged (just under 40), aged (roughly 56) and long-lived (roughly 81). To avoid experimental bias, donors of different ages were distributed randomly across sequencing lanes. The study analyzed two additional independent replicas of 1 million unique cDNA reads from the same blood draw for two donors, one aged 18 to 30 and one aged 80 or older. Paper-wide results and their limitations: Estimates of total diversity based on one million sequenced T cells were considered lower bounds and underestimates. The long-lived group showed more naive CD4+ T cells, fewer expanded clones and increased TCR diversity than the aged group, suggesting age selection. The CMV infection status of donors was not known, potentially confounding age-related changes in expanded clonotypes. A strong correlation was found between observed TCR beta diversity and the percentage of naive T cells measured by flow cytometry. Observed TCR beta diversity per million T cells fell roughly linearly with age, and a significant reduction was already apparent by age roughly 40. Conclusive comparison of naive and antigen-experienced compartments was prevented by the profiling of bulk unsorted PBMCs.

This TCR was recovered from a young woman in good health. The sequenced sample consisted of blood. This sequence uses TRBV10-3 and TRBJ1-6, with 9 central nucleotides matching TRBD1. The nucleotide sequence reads TGTGCCATCAGTGAGGGACAGGGGTATTCACCCCTCCACTTT. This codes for CAISEGQGYSPLHF.